A selection of T cell receptor beta chains follows, all from one sample in a study of T cells after yellow fever vaccination. TCRdb passed the 5' RACE reads through MiXCR, listing each CDR3 protein once. The profile shows hundreds of thousands of distinct CDR3 sequences, 13% of them singletons. The sample here was PBMCs, taken on the day of the yellow fever booster vaccination. Receptors were obtained from a man in his thirties or forties who received the YFV17D yellow fever vaccine. CDR3s include the opening cysteine and the closing phenylalanine or tryptophan. The order of the fields is J gene, D gene, V gene, clone size, CDR3 protein, CDR3 DNA. The D gene is left open where the match is weak. A clone size is listed for some rows: how often the clone was seen (once, few, many), or a class if it is expanded.

J: TRBJ2-1; D: TRBD2; V: TRBV5-6; size: few; CDR3: CASSFNWGRANGEQFF; DNA: TGTGCCAGCAGCTTCAATTGGGGGAGGGCCAACGGTGAGCAGTTCTTC
J: TRBJ2-3; D: .; V: TRBV15; size: few; CDR3: CATSEAPSSAITSTDTQYF; DNA: TGTGCCACCAGCGAGGCGCCTAGCTCCGCAATAACTAGCACAGATACGCAGTATTTT
J: TRBJ2-3; D: .; V: TRBV6-5; size: few; CDR3: CASSYGGPGTDTQYF; DNA: TGTGCCAGCAGTTACGGGGGACCGGGGACAGATACGCAGTATTTT
J: TRBJ1-1; D: TRBD1; V: TRBV6-5; size: few; CDR3: CASSSGTGMNTEAFF; DNA: TGTGCCAGCAGTTCGGGGACAGGTATGAACACTGAAGCTTTCTTT
J: TRBJ1-4; D: .; V: TRBV18; size: few; CDR3: CASSLRDIGSEKLFF; DNA: TGTGCCAGCTCACTACGGGACATAGGAAGTGAAAAACTGTTTTTT
J: TRBJ2-6; D: TRBD1; V: TRBV2; size: few; CDR3: CASIGQGAGANVLTF; DNA: TGTGCCAGCATAGGACAGGGGGCTGGGGCCAACGTCCTGACTTTC
J: TRBJ2-1; D: TRBD1; V: TRBV7-2; size: .; CDR3: CASSLEISGGGQFF; DNA: TGTGCCAGCAGCCTTGAGATTTCAGGGGGCGGGCAGTTCTTC
J: TRBJ2-5; D: TRBD2; V: TRBV5-1; size: few; CDR3: CASSLGLAGVQVKGETQYF; DNA: TGCGCCAGCAGCTTGGGACTAGCGGGAGTACAAGTCAAGGGAGAGACCCAGTACTTC
J: TRBJ2-4; D: .; V: TRBV5-1; size: .; CDR3: CASSLMGPDGHIQYF; DNA: TGCGCCAGCAGCTTGATGGGACCCGACGGGCACATTCAGTACTTC
J: TRBJ2-7; D: TRBD2; V: TRBV9; size: .; CDR3: CASASSGSEQYF; DNA: TGTGCCAGTGCCTCTAGCGGGAGCGAGCAGTACTTC
J: TRBJ1-5; D: .; V: TRBV27; size: few; CDR3: CASSLAPRGQPQHF; DNA: TGTGCCAGCAGTTTAGCCCCGAGGGGTCAGCCCCAGCATTTT
J: TRBJ2-1; D: .; V: TRBV14; size: few; CDR3: CASSQEVRMEQFF; DNA: TGTGCCAGCAGCCAAGAGGTCAGGATGGAGCAGTTCTTC
J: TRBJ2-7; D: .; V: TRBV20-1; size: many; CDR3: CSASAEEQYF; DNA: TGCAGTGCTAGCGCTGAGGAGCAGTACTTC
J: TRBJ1-1; D: .; V: TRBV30; size: .; CDR3: CAWRENTEAFF; DNA: TGTGCCTGGCGCGAGAACACTGAAGCTTTCTTT
J: TRBJ2-3; D: .; V: TRBV4-1; size: many; CDR3: CASSQGVQGADTQYF; DNA: TGCGCCAGCAGCCAAGGAGTGCAGGGTGCAGATACGCAGTATTTT
J: TRBJ2-5; D: .; V: TRBV12-3/TRBV12-4; size: few; CDR3: CASSPLASPSETQYF; DNA: TGTGCCAGCAGTCCTTTAGCGAGCCCCTCTGAGACCCAGTACTTC
J: TRBJ2-7; D: .; V: TRBV7-9; size: few; CDR3: CASSDSEKLVYEQYF; DNA: TGTGCCAGCAGTGATTCGGAGAAATTGGTTTACGAGCAGTACTTC
J: TRBJ2-3; D: .; V: TRBV19; size: .; CDR3: CASSPKGRTFTDTQYF; DNA: TGTGCCAGTAGTCCAAAGGGGCGAACCTTCACAGATACGCAGTATTTT
J: TRBJ2-5; D: .; V: TRBV11-2; size: .; CDR3: CASSLEALETQYF; DNA: TGTGCCAGCAGCTTAGAAGCCCTAGAGACCCAGTACTTC
J: TRBJ2-7; D: .; V: TRBV7-2; size: few; CDR3: CASSSDPGQISYEQYF; DNA: TGTGCCAGCAGCTCAGATCCCGGACAGATCTCCTACGAGCAGTACTTC
J: TRBJ2-7; D: TRBD1; V: TRBV18; size: few; CDR3: CASSPPAGTGTEQYF; DNA: TGTGCCAGCTCACCCCCAGCCGGGACAGGGACCGAGCAGTACTTC
J: TRBJ1-4; D: TRBD1; V: TRBV7-2; size: .; CDR3: CASSLQWDRNEKLFF; DNA: TGTGCCAGCAGCTTACAATGGGACAGAAATGAAAAACTGTTTTTT
J: TRBJ1-1; D: .; V: TRBV20-1; size: .; CDR3: CSARYGGDTEAFF; DNA: TGCAGTGCTAGATACGGGGGGGACACTGAAGCTTTCTTT
J: TRBJ2-1; D: .; V: TRBV10-3; size: few; CDR3: CAISTTGTPFYNEQFF; DNA: TGTGCCATCAGTACGACCGGGACGCCTTTCTACAATGAGCAGTTCTTC
J: TRBJ2-7; D: .; V: TRBV7-2; size: .; CDR3: CASSPGTPKPLYEQYF; DNA: TGTGCCAGCAGCCCCGGGACTCCAAAACCCTTATACGAGCAGTACTTC
J: TRBJ2-1; D: TRBD1; V: TRBV9; size: .; CDR3: CASSVDRANEQFF; DNA: TGTGCCAGCAGCGTGGACAGGGCCAATGAGCAGTTCTTC
J: TRBJ2-5; D: TRBD2; V: TRBV7-2; size: .; CDR3: CASSQRAGGPETQYF; DNA: TGTGCCAGCAGCCAGAGGGCGGGAGGGCCGGAGACCCAGTACTTC
J: TRBJ2-7; D: .; V: TRBV7-2; size: .; CDR3: CASSSRVAHEQYF; DNA: TGTGCCAGCAGCTCCAGGGTAGCCCACGAGCAGTACTTC
J: TRBJ2-5; D: TRBD2; V: TRBV5-4; size: few; CDR3: CASSLAGSPQETQYF; DNA: TGTGCCAGCAGCTTAGCGGGGAGCCCCCAAGAGACCCAGTACTTC
J: TRBJ2-4; D: TRBD1; V: TRBV7-2; size: few; CDR3: CASSLGTGKNIQYF; DNA: TGTGCCAGCAGCTTAGGGACAGGGAAAAACATTCAGTACTTC
J: TRBJ1-2; D: TRBD1; V: TRBV5-4; size: .; CDR3: CASSLGQGGYTF; DNA: TGTGCCAGCAGCTTGGGACAGGGGGGCTACACCTTC
J: TRBJ2-7; D: .; V: TRBV7-9; size: few; CDR3: CASSGGLWDYEQYF; DNA: TGTGCCAGCAGTGGTGGTCTTTGGGATTACGAGCAGTACTTC
J: TRBJ2-5; D: .; V: TRBV29-1; size: .; CDR3: CSVAAPWRTGTQETQYF; DNA: TGCAGCGTGGCCGCCCCTTGGCGGACCGGGACTCAAGAGACCCAGTACTTC
J: TRBJ2-1; D: TRBD2; V: TRBV5-1; size: few; CDR3: CASSMIAGSEFF; DNA: TGCGCCAGCAGCATGATAGCGGGGTCTGAGTTCTTC
J: TRBJ1-1; D: .; V: TRBV20-1; size: few; CDR3: CSVGGDTEAFF; DNA: TGCAGTGTTGGGGGGGACACTGAAGCTTTCTTT
J: TRBJ2-4; D: .; V: TRBV27; size: .; CDR3: CASSERIGWAKNIQYF; DNA: TGTGCCAGCAGTGAACGAATAGGTTGGGCCAAAAACATTCAGTACTTC
J: TRBJ2-5; D: TRBD2; V: TRBV7-2; size: few; CDR3: CASSYPPTSGIETQYF; DNA: TGTGCCAGCAGCTACCCCCCCACTAGCGGGATTGAGACCCAGTACTTC
J: TRBJ2-7; D: .; V: TRBV18; size: .; CDR3: CASSPLAPRVAYEQYF; DNA: TGTGCCAGCTCACCACTCGCCCCGCGGGTAGCCTACGAGCAGTACTTC
J: TRBJ2-7; D: .; V: TRBV7-2; size: few; CDR3: CASSLGNGRLLGYEQYF; DNA: TGTGCCAGCAGCTTAGGCAACGGCAGGCTCCTGGGGTACGAGCAGTACTTC
J: TRBJ2-1; D: .; V: TRBV26; size: .; CDR3: CASSSPGWPGSGRTWTYNEQFF; DNA: TGTGCCAGCAGTTCCCCTGGCTGGCCAGGTAGCGGGAGGACCTGGACCTACAATGAGCAGTTCTTC
J: TRBJ1-2; D: .; V: TRBV20-1; size: .; CDR3: CSAQPSGSNYGYTF; DNA: TGCAGTGCCCAGCCGTCAGGATCTAACTATGGCTACACCTTC
J: TRBJ2-7; D: TRBD1; V: TRBV7-2; size: .; CDR3: CASSLGTGGPSYEQYF; DNA: TGTGCCAGCAGCTTAGGGACAGGGGGTCCCTCCTACGAGCAGTACTTC
J: TRBJ1-5; D: .; V: TRBV6-2/TRBV6-3; size: few; CDR3: CASSYWGVPNQPQHF; DNA: TGTGCCAGCAGTTACTGGGGGGTCCCCAATCAGCCCCAGCATTTT
J: TRBJ1-1; D: .; V: TRBV30; size: .; CDR3: CAWSITGYAFF; DNA: TGTGCCTGGAGTATCACAGGGTATGCTTTCTTT
J: TRBJ2-1; D: TRBD2; V: TRBV6-5; size: .; CDR3: CASSYSGRALYNEQFF; DNA: TGTGCCAGCAGTTACTCCGGGAGGGCTTTATACAATGAGCAGTTCTTC
J: TRBJ2-3; D: .; V: TRBV5-1; size: .; CDR3: CASSLTEGRRRTDTQYF; DNA: TGCGCCAGCAGTCTCACCGAAGGGCGGAGAAGAACAGATACGCAGTATTTT
J: TRBJ2-3; D: .; V: TRBV5-1; size: few; CDR3: CASSFPVEVPTDTQYF; DNA: TGCGCCAGCAGCTTCCCTGTGGAGGTCCCAACAGATACGCAGTATTTT
J: TRBJ1-1; D: TRBD1; V: TRBV18; size: .; CDR3: CASSSRDSEAFF; DNA: TGTGCCAGCTCATCCAGGGACAGCGAAGCTTTCTTT
J: TRBJ2-1; D: TRBD2; V: TRBV5-6; size: few; CDR3: CASSLGREFEQFF; DNA: TGTGCCAGCAGCTTGGGGCGGGAGTTTGAGCAGTTCTTC
J: TRBJ2-3; D: TRBD2; V: TRBV15; size: .; CDR3: CATSFRLAGGPADTQYF; DNA: TGTGCCACCAGCTTTCGACTAGCGGGAGGGCCGGCAGATACGCAGTATTTT
J: TRBJ2-5; D: .; V: TRBV30; size: few; CDR3: CAWTPDSRPQYF; DNA: TGTGCCTGGACCCCGGACAGCAGGCCCCAGTACTTC
J: TRBJ1-1; D: .; V: TRBV20-1; size: .; CDR3: CSAREYRAEAFF; DNA: TGCAGTGCTAGAGAATATAGGGCCGAAGCTTTCTTT
J: TRBJ2-1; D: .; V: TRBV7-2; size: .; CDR3: CASSLREREQFF; DNA: TGTGCCAGCAGCTTAAGGGAGAGAGAGCAGTTCTTC
J: TRBJ2-5; D: .; V: TRBV5-4; size: .; CDR3: CASSSLGGALETQYF; DNA: TGTGCCAGCAGCTCCCTCGGGGGAGCTTTAGAGACCCAGTACTTC
J: TRBJ1-2; D: .; V: TRBV20-1; size: few; CDR3: CSATYGYTF; DNA: TGCAGTGCTACCTATGGCTACACCTTC
J: TRBJ1-1; D: .; V: TRBV11-2; size: .; CDR3: CASSLQGWSTEAFF; DNA: TGTGCCAGCAGCTTACAGGGTTGGAGCACTGAAGCTTTCTTT
J: TRBJ2-5; D: TRBD2; V: TRBV4-3; size: .; CDR3: CASSQVSGRGETQYF; DNA: TGCGCCAGCAGCCAAGTTAGCGGGAGGGGAGAGACCCAGTACTTC
J: TRBJ1-1; D: TRBD1; V: TRBV29-1; size: many; CDR3: CSVEVYQGAEAFF; DNA: TGCAGCGTTGAAGTGTACCAGGGGGCTGAAGCTTTCTTT
J: TRBJ2-5; D: .; V: TRBV7-8; size: many; CDR3: CASSYWTDQETQYF; DNA: TGTGCCAGCAGCTACTGGACAGACCAAGAGACCCAGTACTTC
J: TRBJ2-1; D: .; V: TRBV12-3/TRBV12-4; size: many; CDR3: CASSFFASGGQNEQFF; DNA: TGTGCCAGCAGTTTTTTTGCTTCTGGGGGTCAGAATGAGCAGTTCTTC